The text below deals with one T cell receptor beta chain. Germline lookup yields CDR1 SGHRS and CDR2 YFSETQ. Deletions cut 0 bases from V and 1 base from J, with 7 bases between. The CDR3 is 14 amino acids. These data belong to a study of T cell changes during pregnancy in multiple sclerosis. The protocol was immunoSEQ multiplex PCR, while the TCRdb copy is restricted to in-frame clones and leaves out a portion. The table records some 97,000 clones, around 92% of them present only once. The sequencing here drew on peripheral blood, taken after pregnancy. The V and J genes are TRBV5-1 and TRBJ2-5; weak D call: TRBD2 (6 bases). The receptor's source is a female donor with multiple sclerosis, enrolled in a pregnancy study. In nucleotides, the CDR3 is TGCGCCAGCAGCTTGGGGGGGGTCCAAGAGACCCAGTACTTC. It yields the protein CASSLGGVQETQYF.